The rows below give T cell receptor beta chains drawn from one sample of a study of blood T cell repertoires in COVID-19. Generated by immunoSEQ multiplex PCR, the TCRdb table keeps only in-frame clones and is missing some. Of roughly 90,000 clones listed, approximately 82% are singletons. Sequencing was done on a sample of peripheral blood. These receptors were obtained from a woman aged 70-85 years with acute or convalescent COVID-19. The CDR3 runs from the conserved cysteine through the conserved F or W. D genes are given only for firm matches. Not all rows give a size; the values are once, few, many and, for expanded clones, a class.

D gene,clone size,V gene,J gene,CDR3 DNA,CDR3 protein
TRBD2,NA,TRBV7-2,TRBJ2-7,TGTGCCAGCAGCTTGTCGGGGGGTCGCTACGAGCAGTACTTC,CASSLSGGRYEQYF
TRBD1,NA,TRBV19,TRBJ1-5,TGTGCCAGTAGTTTAACCGGGACAGGGAATCAGCCCCAGCATTTT,CASSLTGTGNQPQHF
NA,NA,TRBV7-2,TRBJ2-5,TGTGCCAGCAGCTTAGTATACCAAGAGACCCAGTACTTC,CASSLVYQETQYF
NA,many,TRBV6-6,TRBJ2-7,TGTGCCAGCAGTTACTATTGGGACTCCGAGCAGTACTTC,CASSYYWDSEQYF
NA,NA,TRBV7-2,TRBJ1-1,TGTGCCAGCAGCCCCAGGGAATCCGTCGGGGCTTTCTTT,CASSPRESVGAFF
TRBD1,NA,TRBV11-3,TRBJ1-1,TGTGCCAGCAGCTTGGGGGACAGTTGGAACACTGAAGCTTTCTTT,CASSLGDSWNTEAFF
TRBD1,NA,TRBV11-3,TRBJ2-2,TGTGCCAGCAGCTTGGACAGGGCTAACACCGGGGAGCTGTTTTTT,CASSLDRANTGELFF
TRBD1,NA,TRBV9,TRBJ1-2,TGTGCCAGCAGCGTAGACCCCCTTAGACAGGGTCATGGCTACACCTTC,CASSVDPLRQGHGYTF
NA,NA,TRBV11-3,TRBJ2-7,TGTGCCAGCAGCTTAGGCGAAGGAGGGGCTGGCGACGAGCAGTACTTC,CASSLGEGGAGDEQYF
NA,NA,TRBV2,TRBJ1-2,TGTGCCAGCAGGGCGACAGGAACAGCTAACTATGGCTACACCTTC,CASRATGTANYGYTF
NA,NA,TRBV12-5,TRBJ2-6,TGTGCTAGTGGTTTGTCTAACTCTGGGGCCAACGTCCTGACTTTC,CASGLSNSGANVLTF
TRBD2,NA,TRBV18,TRBJ2-1,TGTGCCAGCTCACCGGGACTAGCCGGCAATGAGCAGTTCTTC,CASSPGLAGNEQFF
TRBD1,few,TRBV7-8,TRBJ2-7,TGTGCCAGCAGCCCCCGGGACAGCGCCTACGAGCAGTACTTC,CASSPRDSAYEQYF
NA,NA,TRBV19,TRBJ1-1,TGTGCCAGTAGTACTCTCTTCGGTCGGAACACTGAAGCTTTCTTT,CASSTLFGRNTEAFF
TRBD1,few,TRBV6-5,TRBJ1-2,TGTGCCAGCAGCCGATCCGGGACAGGGGACTATGGCTACACCTTC,CASSRSGTGDYGYTF
NA,NA,TRBV11-2,TRBJ1-3,TGTGCCAGCAGCCCCGCAACTGCCTTCTCTGGAAACACCATATATTTT,CASSPATAFSGNTIYF
NA,once,TRBV2,TRBJ1-5,TGTGCCAGCAGGGACAGCTTCTATCAGCCCCAGCATTTT,CASRDSFYQPQHF
TRBD1,NA,TRBV5-1,TRBJ2-7,TGCGCCAGCAGAGCCGGGACAGGAGGTTTTTTCTCCTACGAGCAGTACTTC,CASRAGTGGFFSYEQYF
TRBD1,NA,TRBV4-1,TRBJ2-7,TGCGCCAGCAGAACTGGACAGGGAGGCTCCTACGAGCAGTACTTC,CASRTGQGGSYEQYF
TRBD1,NA,TRBV27,TRBJ2-1,TGTGCCAGCAGTCAAGACAGGGAGACGTCCTACAATGAGCAGTTCTTC,CASSQDRETSYNEQFF
NA,NA,TRBV9,TRBJ2-2,TGTGCCAGCAGCGTAGCGGTTGGGGAGCTGTTTTTT,CASSVAVGELFF
NA,few,TRBV7-3,TRBJ2-3,TGTGCCAGCAGCGTTGAAGGGGTAGATACGCAGTATTTT,CASSVEGVDTQYF
NA,NA,TRBV6-5,TRBJ1-2,TGTGCCAGCATACCCCGGGGTTTAAACTATGGCTACACCTTC,CASIPRGLNYGYTF
TRBD1,few,TRBV5-1,TRBJ2-4,TGCGCCAGCAGCATTGACAGGGGGAACATTCAGTACTTC,CASSIDRGNIQYF
NA,once,TRBV7-3,TRBJ2-5,TGTGCCAGCAGCTTAGGTCCGCAGTCCCAAGAGACCCAGTACTTC,CASSLGPQSQETQYF
TRBD2,NA,TRBV5-4,TRBJ2-5,TGTGCCAGCAGCTTGGTGGCTAGCGGGGGGCGAATAGGAGAGACCCAGTACTTC,CASSLVASGGRIGETQYF